This paragraph covers one T cell receptor beta chain sequence. A few counts support this clonotype. Which antigen it targets is not known. Per-base qualities were not stored, and no clone one base away is much larger. The entry originates in a study of T cells in Graves' hyperthyroidism and ophthalmopathy (dated by TCRdb to about 2019). For the wider study: Peripheral blood was collected at initial diagnosis, before any treatment. TCR V-J signatures able to tell the groups apart were searched for in a discovery cohort of around 95 patients, of whom 43 had Graves' ophthalmopathy and about 60 had stable Graves' hyperthyroidism. Prospective prediction of ophthalmopathy was tested in an independent validation cohort consisting of fewer than 20 hyperthyroidism patients and 17 patients who later progressed to ophthalmopathy. For training and testing, the 100 or so patients in the discovery cohort were randomly divided in a 7:3 ratio. The study also compared thyroid tissue and blood T-cell repertoires from 6 or 7 Graves' hyperthyroidism patients. Once sampling was done, hyperthyroidism patients were given methimazole at a starting dose of 30 mg daily, whereas ophthalmopathy patients were given high-dose intravenous methylprednisolone. The paper reports TCR Vbeta CDR3 sequencing of about 140 peripheral blood samples: over 40 ophthalmopathy, around 80 hyperthyroidism and approximately 17 progressor patients.

Stable Graves' hyperthyroidism was defined as the absence of progression to ophthalmopathy over 18 months of follow-up. The hyperthyroidism patients were between 18 and 65 years old and newly diagnosed, with a disease duration of less than 2 months. Exclusion was applied to patients with uncontrolled infections, other autoimmune diseases, pregnancy or lactation. Diagnoses were established on the basis of clinical symptoms, serum thyroxine and TRAb, thyroid ultrasound, and orbital computed tomography. PBMCs were separated from under 12 ml of fresh peripheral blood using Ficoll-Paque density gradient centrifugation. Total RNA was extracted with Trizol reagent, and quality was checked on an Agilent 2100 Bioanalyzer. The CDR3 goes from the cysteine to the phenylalanine over 10 residues. CDR3 DNA only is kept here, 30 bases in frame from base 1. V is reduced by 8 bases and J by 14 bases, leaving a spacing of 12 bases between them. Via the germline V gene, CDR1 is MDHEN and CDR2 SYDVKM.

The TCR beta CDR3 regions were amplified from RNA transcripts. The first round of RT-PCR for the TCR CDR3 was performed with the HTBI primer set and the Qiagen OneStep RT-PCR kit. A second multiplex PCR round built the libraries, followed by size selection and purification. The libraries were sequenced on an Illumina HiSeq2000 using paired-end 100 bp reads. In the paper's pipeline: SOAPnuke was used to process the raw data, throwing out any read that contained adapters or uncalled bases, had a mean Phred below 15, or lacked an exact constant-primer or identifier match. High-quality paired reads were merged using COPE v1.2.5, and each unique nucleotide sequence was defined as a clonotype. MiTCR v1.1 was used to align the clonotypes against IMGT TRBV, TRBD and TRBJ reference segments. The analysis was restricted to V-J combinations with a frequency above 0.0001, which together covered roughly 99% of the repertoires. A TCS score was defined as the ratio of F50 (clonal expansion) to E x V (chaos), with BLOSUM62-based TCRdist applied between CDR3 peptides within each V-J. Welch's t-statistics and random forest reduced approximately 520 V-J features to 10 to 15, which were used in a naive Bayes classifier (R e1071). Using fastp trimming at Q25 and MiXCR clonotype assembly, TCRdb reanalyzed the public sequencing data and kept in-frame beta chains. Every distinct CDR3 protein forms one entry, paired with its most common genes and DNA. TCRdb's processing, not the authors' own work, is the source of the V and J calls. The sample has around 450,000 distinct CDR3 sequences on record, roughly an eighth of them singletons. Clones ranked in the top ten supply 5% to 6% of the sample.

On the study overall, not on this receptor specifically: No statistical method was used to set the sample size in advance, and investigators knew the group allocation. Most expanded thyroid clonotypes (frequency above 0.001) were also detected in blood, suggesting blood repertoires may reflect thyroid immune responses. A 13 V-J signature model separated ophthalmopathy from stable hyperthyroidism, with roughly 88% sensitivity and 81% to 83% specificity in cross-validation and 80%/75% in testing. In validation, the model predicted progression to ophthalmopathy a median of approximately 6.6 months before onset, with about 64% sensitivity and almost 75% specificity.

This chain is built from TRBV28 and TRBJ2-2; a weak D assignment points to TRBD1 (5 bases agree). This TCR came from a woman younger than 35 with Graves' hyperthyroidism. Specimen: blood. The CDR3: CASGPRGLFF. The nucleotide sequence is given as TGTGCCAGCGGCCCAAGGGGACTGTTTTTT.